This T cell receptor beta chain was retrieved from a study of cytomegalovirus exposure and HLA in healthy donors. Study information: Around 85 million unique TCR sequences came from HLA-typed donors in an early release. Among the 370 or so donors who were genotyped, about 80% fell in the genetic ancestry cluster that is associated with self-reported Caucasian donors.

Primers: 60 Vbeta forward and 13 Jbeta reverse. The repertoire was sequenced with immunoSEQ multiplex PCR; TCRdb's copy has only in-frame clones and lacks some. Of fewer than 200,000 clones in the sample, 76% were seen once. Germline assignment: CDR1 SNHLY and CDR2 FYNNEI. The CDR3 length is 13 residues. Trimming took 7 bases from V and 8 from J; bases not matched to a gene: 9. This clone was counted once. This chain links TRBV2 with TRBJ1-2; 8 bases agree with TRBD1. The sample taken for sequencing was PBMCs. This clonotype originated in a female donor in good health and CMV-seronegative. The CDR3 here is CASTGQGKSGYTF. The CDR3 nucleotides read TGTGCCAGCACCGGACAGGGAAAGTCAGGCTACACCTTC.